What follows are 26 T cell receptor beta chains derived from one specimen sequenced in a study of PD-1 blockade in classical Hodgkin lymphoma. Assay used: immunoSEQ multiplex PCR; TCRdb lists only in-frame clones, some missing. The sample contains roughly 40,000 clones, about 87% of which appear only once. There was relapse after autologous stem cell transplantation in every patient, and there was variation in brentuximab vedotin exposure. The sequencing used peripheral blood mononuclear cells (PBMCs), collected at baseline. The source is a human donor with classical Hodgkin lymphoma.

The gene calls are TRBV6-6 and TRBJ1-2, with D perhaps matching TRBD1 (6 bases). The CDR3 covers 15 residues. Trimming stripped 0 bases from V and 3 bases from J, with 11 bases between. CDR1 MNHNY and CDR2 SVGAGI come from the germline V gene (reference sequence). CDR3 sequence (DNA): TGTGCCAGCAGTTACTCCCCGGGACAAGACTATGGCTACACCTTC. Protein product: CASSYSPGQDYGYTF.

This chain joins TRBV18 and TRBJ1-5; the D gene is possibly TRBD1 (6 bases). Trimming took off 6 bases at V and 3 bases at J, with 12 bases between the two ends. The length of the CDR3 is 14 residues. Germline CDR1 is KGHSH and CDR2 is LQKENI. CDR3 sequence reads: CASSQDSANQPQHF. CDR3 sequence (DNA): TGTGCCAGCTCTCAGGACAGCGCCAATCAGCCCCAGCATTTT.

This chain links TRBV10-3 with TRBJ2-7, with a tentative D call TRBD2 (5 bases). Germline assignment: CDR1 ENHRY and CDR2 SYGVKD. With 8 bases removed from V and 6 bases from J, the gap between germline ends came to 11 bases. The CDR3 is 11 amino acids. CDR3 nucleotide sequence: TGTGCCATCGGTGGAGGTGGCGAGCAGTACTTC. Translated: CAIGGGGEQYF.

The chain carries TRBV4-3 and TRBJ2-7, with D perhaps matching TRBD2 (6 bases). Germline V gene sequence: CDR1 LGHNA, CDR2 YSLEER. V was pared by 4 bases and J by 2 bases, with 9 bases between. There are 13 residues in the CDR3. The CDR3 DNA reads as TGCGCCAGCAGCCGGGGGGTGCCCTACGAGCAGTACTTC. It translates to CASSRGVPYEQYF.

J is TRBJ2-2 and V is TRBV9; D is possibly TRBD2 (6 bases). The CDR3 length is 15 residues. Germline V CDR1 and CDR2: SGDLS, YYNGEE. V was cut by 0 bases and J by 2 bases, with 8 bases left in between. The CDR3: CASSVGLGNTGELFF. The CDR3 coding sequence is TGTGCCAGCAGCGTAGGACTAGGAAACACCGGGGAGCTGTTTTTT.

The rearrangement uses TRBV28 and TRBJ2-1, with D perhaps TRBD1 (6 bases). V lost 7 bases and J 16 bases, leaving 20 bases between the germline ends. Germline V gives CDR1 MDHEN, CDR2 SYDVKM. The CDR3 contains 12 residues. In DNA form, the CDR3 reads TGTGCCAGCACGCCACGACAGGCCCCCTTCTTCTTC. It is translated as CASTPRQAPFFF.

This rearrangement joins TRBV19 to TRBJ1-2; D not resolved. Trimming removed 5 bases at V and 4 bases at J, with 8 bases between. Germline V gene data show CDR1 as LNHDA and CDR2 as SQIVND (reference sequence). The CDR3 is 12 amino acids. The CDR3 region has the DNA TGTGCCAGTAGTCCGGGAATCTATGGCTACACCTTC. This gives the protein CASSPGIYGYTF.

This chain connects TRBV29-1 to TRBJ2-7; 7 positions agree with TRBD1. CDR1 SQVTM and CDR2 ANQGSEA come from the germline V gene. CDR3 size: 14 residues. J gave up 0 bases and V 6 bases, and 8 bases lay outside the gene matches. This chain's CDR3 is CSVLYRDSSYEQYF. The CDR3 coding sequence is TGCAGCGTCTTATACCGGGACAGCTCCTACGAGCAGTACTTC.

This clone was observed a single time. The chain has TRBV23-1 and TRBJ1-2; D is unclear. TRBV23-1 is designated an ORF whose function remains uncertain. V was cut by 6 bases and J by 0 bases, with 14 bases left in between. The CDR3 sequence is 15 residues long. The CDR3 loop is CASSPVGTSNYGYTF. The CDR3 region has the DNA TGCGCCAGCAGCCCTGTCGGCACCTCTAACTATGGCTACACCTTC.

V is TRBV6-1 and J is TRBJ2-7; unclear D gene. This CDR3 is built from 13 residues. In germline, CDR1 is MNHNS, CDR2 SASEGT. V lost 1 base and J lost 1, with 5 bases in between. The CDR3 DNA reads TGTGCCAGCAGTGAAGGGGTTTCCTACGAGCAGTACTTC. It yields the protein CASSEGVSYEQYF.

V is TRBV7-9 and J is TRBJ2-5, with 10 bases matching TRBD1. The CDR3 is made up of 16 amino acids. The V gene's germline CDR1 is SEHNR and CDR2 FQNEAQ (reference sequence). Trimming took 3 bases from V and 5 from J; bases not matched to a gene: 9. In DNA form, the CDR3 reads TGTGCCAGCAGCTTCCCCGACAGGGGGCGCCCCGAGACCCAGTACTTC. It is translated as CASSFPDRGRPETQYF.

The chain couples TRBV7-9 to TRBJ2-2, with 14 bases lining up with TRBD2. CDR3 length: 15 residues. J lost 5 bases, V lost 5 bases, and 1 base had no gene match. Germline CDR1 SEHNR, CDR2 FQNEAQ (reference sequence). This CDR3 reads CASSRTSGGTGELFF. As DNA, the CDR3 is TGTGCCAGCAGCCGGACTAGCGGGGGGACCGGGGAGCTGTTTTTT. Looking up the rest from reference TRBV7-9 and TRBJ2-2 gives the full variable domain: DTGVSQNPRHKITKRGQNVTFRCDPISEHNRLYWYRQTLGQGPEFLTYFQNEAQLEKSRLLSDRFSAERPKGSFSTLEIQRTEQGDSAMYLCASSRTSGGTGELFFGEGSRLTVL.

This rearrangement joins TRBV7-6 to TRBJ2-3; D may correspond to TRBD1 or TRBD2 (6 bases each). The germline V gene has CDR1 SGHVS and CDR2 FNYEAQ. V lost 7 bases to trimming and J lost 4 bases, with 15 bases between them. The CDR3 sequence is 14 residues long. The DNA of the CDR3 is TGTGCCAGCACCTTCGGGGGCCCCGCAGATACGCAGTATTTT. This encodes CASTFGGPADTQYF.

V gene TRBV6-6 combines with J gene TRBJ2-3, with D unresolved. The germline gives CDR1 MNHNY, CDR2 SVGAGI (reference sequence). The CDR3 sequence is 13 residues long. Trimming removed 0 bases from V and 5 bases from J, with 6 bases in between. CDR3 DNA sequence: TGTGCCAGCAGTTACTCAGTACGAGATACGCAGTATTTT. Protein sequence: CASSYSVRDTQYF.

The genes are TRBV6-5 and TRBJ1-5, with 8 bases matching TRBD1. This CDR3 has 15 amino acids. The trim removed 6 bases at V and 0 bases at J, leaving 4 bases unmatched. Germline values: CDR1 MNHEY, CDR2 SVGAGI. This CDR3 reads CASSRQGNSNQPQHF. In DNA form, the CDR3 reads TGTGCCAGCAGCCGACAGGGGAATAGCAATCAGCCCCAGCATTTT.

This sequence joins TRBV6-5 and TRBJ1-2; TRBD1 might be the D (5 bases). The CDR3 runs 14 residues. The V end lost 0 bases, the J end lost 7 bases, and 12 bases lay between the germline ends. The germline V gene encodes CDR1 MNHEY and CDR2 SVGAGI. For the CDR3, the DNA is TGTGCCAGCAGTTACTCCGGGGGGAGGGGTGGCTACACCTTC. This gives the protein CASSYSGGRGGYTF.

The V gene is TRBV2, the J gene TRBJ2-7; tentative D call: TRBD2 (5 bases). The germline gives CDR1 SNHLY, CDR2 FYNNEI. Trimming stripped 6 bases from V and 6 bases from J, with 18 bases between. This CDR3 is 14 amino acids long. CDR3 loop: CASSYDMGSLEQYF. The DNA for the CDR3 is TGTGCCAGCAGCTACGACATGGGGAGCCTCGAGCAGTACTTC.

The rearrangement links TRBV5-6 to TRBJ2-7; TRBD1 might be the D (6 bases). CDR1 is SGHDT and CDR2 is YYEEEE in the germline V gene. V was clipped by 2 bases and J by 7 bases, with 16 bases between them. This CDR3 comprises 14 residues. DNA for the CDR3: TGTGCCAGCAGCTTAGCGCACTCTCAGGGGGAGCAGTACTTC. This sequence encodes CASSLAHSQGEQYF.

CDR3 nucleotide sequence: TGCGCCAGCAGCCAAGATGGTCCTGAAGCTTTCTTT. Its protein is CASSQDGPEAFF. The chain carries TRBV4-1 and TRBJ1-1, with D hard to call. There are 12 residues in the CDR3. CDR1 is MGHRA and CDR2 is YSYEKL in the germline V gene. V lost 0 bases and J 6 bases, leaving 5 bases between the germline ends.

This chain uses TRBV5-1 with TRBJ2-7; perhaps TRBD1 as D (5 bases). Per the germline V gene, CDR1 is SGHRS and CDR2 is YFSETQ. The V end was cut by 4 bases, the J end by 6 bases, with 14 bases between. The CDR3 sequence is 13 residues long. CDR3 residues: CASSPWGTSEQYF. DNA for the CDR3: TGCGCCAGCAGCCCATGGGGCACGTCCGAGCAGTACTTC.

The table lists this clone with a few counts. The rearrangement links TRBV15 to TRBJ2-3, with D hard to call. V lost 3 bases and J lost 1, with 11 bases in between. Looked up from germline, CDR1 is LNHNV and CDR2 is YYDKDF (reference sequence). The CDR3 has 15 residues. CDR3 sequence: CATSSERKGTDTQYF. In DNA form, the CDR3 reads TGTGCCACCAGCAGTGAGAGGAAGGGCACAGATACGCAGTATTTT.

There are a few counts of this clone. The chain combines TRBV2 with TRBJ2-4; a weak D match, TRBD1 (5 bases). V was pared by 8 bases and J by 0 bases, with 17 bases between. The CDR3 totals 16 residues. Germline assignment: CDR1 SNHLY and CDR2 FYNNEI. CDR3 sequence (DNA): TGTGCCAGCTTACAGGTTTATACCCTAGCCAAAAACATTCAGTACTTC. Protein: CASLQVYTLAKNIQYF. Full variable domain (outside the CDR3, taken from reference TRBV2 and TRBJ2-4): EPEVTQTPSHQVTQMGQEVILRCVPISNHLYFYWYRQILGQKVEFLVSFYNNEISEKSEIFDDQFSVERPDGSNFTLKIRSTKLEDSAMYFCASLQVYTLAKNIQYFGAGTRLSVL.

CDR3 in DNA: TGTGCCAGCAGATACCCGGCGGTAAACATTCAGTACTTC. Protein: CASRYPAVNIQYF. The chain has TRBV7-2 and TRBJ2-4, with D hard to call. CDR3 length: 13 amino acids. Germline V gene sequence: CDR1 SGHTA, CDR2 FQGNSA. Trimming cost V 6 bases and J 6 bases, with 12 bases left between them. Based on the CDR3 plus reference TRBV7-2 and TRBJ2-4, the full variable domain is GAGVSQSPSNKVTEKGKDVELRCDPISGHTALYWYRQSLGQGLEFLIYFQGNSAPDKSGLPSDRFSAERTGGSVSTLTIQRTQQEDSAVYLCASRYPAVNIQYFGAGTRLSVL.

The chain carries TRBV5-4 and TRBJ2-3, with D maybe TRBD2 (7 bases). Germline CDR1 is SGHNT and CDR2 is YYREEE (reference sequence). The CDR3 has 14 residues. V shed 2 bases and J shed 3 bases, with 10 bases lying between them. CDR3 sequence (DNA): TGTGCCAGCAGCTTCCGGGGGGCGACAGATACGCAGTATTTT. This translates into CASSFRGATDTQYF.

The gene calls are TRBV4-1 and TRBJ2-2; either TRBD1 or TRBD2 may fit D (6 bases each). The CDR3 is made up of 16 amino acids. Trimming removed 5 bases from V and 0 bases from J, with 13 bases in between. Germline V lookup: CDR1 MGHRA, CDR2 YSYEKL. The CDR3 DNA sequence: TGCGCCAGCAGCGATCTGGGGGGCTCGAACACCGGGGAGCTGTTTTTT. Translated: CASSDLGGSNTGELFF.

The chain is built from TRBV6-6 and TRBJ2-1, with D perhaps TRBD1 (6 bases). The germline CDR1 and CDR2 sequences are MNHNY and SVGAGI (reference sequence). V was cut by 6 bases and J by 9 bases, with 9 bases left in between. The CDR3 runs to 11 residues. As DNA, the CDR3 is TGTGCCAGCAGGCAGGGGACTGAGCAGTTCTTC. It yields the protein CASRQGTEQFF.